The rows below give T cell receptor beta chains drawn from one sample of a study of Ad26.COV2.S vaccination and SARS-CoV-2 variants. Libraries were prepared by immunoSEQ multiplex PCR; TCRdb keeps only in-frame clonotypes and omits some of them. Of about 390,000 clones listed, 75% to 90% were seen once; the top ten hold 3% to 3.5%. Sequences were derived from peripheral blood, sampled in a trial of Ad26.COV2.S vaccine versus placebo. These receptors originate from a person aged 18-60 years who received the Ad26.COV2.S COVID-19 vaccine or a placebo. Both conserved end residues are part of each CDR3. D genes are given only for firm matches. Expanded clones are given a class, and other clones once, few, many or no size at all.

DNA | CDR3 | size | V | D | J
TGTGCCAGCATCCCCGGGGGGGGACAGGGCTTCAACTATGGCTACACCTTC | CASIPGGGQGFNYGYTF | NA | TRBV5-5 | TRBD1 | TRBJ1-2
TGTGCCAGTAGTCCCCACAGGGGGCGCGGGGATGAAAAACTGTTTTTT | CASSPHRGRGDEKLFF | NA | TRBV19 | TRBD1 | TRBJ1-4
TGTGCCAGCAGCCGACAGGGGGTGGACACAGATACGCAGTATTTT | CASSRQGVDTDTQYF | NA | TRBV5-4 | TRBD1 | TRBJ2-3
TGTGCCATCAGTGGGACAGGGGGCGAAGCTTTCTTT | CAISGTGGEAFF | NA | TRBV10-3 | TRBD1 | TRBJ1-1
TGTGCCATCAGTGAGTCTATCACGGAGGGTATCTACGAGCAGTACTTC | CAISESITEGIYEQYF | NA | TRBV10-3 | NA | TRBJ2-7
TGTGCCAGCAGCCAAACGACTAGCGGGGGAAGTGAGCAGTACTTC | CASSQTTSGGSEQYF | NA | TRBV11-2 | TRBD2 | TRBJ2-7
TGCGCCAGCAGCGCGGGACTAGCGGGGGGAGGCCAAGAGACCCAGTACTTC | CASSAGLAGGGQETQYF | NA | TRBV5-1 | TRBD2 | TRBJ2-5
TGTGCCAGCAGCTTAGTCGCGGGACCCACTGAAGCTTTCTTT | CASSLVAGPTEAFF | once | TRBV7-2 | NA | TRBJ1-1
TGTGCCAGCAGCGTAGCTCCAAACAGGGGCACCACTGAAGCTTTCTTT | CASSVAPNRGTTEAFF | NA | TRBV9 | TRBD1 | TRBJ1-1
TGTGCCAGCAGTTTACCGAACACCGGGGAGCTGTTTTTT | CASSLPNTGELFF | NA | TRBV27 | NA | TRBJ2-2
TGTGCCAGCAGTGAAGATGTCCGACTCCCGAATGAGCAGTTCTTC | CASSEDVRLPNEQFF | NA | TRBV2 | NA | TRBJ2-1
TGCGCCAGCAGTGGGGTCCTTGACACAGCCTACGAGCAGTACTTC | CASSGVLDTAYEQYF | NA | TRBV10-2 | NA | TRBJ2-7
TGTGCCAGCAGCCCGCCCCCCTCTCCGACAGATACGCAGTATTTT | CASSPPPSPTDTQYF | once | TRBV11-2 | NA | TRBJ2-3